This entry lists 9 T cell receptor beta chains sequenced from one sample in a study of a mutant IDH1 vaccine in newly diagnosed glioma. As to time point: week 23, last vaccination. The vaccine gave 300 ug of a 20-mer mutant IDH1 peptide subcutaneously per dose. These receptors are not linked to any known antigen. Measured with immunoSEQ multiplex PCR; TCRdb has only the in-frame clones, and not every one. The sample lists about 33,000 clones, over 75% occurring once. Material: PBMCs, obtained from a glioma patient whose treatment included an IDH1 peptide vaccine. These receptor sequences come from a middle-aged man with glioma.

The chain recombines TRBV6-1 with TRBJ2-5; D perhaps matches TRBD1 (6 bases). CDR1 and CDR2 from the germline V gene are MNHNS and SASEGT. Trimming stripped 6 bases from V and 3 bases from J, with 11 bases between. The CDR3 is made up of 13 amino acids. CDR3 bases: TGTGCCAGCAGAATACAGGGAGAAGAGACCCAGTACTTC. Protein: CASRIQGEETQYF.

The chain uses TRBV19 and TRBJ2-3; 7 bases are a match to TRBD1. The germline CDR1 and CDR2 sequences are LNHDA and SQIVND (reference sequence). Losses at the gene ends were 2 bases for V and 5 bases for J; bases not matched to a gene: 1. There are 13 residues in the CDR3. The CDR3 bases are TGTGCCAGTAGTATACGGACAGGAGATACGCAGTATTTT. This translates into CASSIRTGDTQYF.

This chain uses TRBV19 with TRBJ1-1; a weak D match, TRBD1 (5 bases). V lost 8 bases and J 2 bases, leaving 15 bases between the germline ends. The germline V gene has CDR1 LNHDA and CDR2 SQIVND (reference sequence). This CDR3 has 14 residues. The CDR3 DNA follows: TGTGCCAGTTTACGGGGGAACTCCAACACTGAAGCTTTCTTT. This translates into CASLRGNSNTEAFF.

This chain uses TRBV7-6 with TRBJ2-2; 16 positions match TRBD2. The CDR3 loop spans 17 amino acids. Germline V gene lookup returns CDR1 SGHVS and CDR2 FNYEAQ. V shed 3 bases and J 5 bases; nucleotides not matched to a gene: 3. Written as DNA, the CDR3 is TGTGCCAGCAGCTTGGGACTAGCGGGAGGGTGGACCGGGGAGCTGTTTTTT. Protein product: CASSLGLAGGWTGELFF.

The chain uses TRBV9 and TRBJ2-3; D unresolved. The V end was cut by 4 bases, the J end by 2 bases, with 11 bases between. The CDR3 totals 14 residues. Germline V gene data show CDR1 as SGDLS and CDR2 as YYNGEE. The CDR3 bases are TGTGCCAGCAGCCCTGTGGCGCTCACAGATACGCAGTATTTT. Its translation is CASSPVALTDTQYF.

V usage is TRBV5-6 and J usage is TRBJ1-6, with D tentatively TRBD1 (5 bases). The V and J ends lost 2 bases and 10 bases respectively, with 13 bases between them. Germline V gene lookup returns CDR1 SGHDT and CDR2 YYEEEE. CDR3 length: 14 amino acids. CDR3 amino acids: CASSFLGEGSPLHF. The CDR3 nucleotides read TGTGCCAGCAGCTTTTTGGGGGAGGGATCACCCCTCCACTTT.

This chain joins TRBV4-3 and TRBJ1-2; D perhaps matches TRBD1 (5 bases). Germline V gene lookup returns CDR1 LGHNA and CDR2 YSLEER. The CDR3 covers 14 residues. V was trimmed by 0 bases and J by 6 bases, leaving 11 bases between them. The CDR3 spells CASSQDRSGDGYTF. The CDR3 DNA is TGCGCCAGCAGCCAAGATCGATCGGGGGATGGCTACACCTTC.

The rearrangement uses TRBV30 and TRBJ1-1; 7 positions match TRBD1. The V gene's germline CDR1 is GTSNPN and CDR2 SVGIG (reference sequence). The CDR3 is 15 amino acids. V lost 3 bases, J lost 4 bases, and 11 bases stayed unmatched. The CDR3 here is CAWRKMDRTFTEAFF. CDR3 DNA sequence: TGTGCCTGGAGGAAAATGGACAGGACTTTCACTGAAGCTTTCTTT.

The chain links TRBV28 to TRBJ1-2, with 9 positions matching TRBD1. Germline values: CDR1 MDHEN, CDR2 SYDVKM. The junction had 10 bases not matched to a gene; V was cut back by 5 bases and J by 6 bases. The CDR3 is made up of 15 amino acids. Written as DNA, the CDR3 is TGTGCCAGCAGTCCCGACCCGGGACAGGGAGATGGCTACACCTTC. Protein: CASSPDPGQGDGYTF.